This T cell receptor (beta chain) originates from a study of T cell responses to AZD1222 COVID-19 vaccine. Findings and limits, study-wide: Repertoires were obtained only post-peak T cell response.

This clone was counted a single time. Its matching antigen is unknown. TCRdb keeps only in-frame clones here, not all; method: immunoSEQ multiplex PCR. The table records 150,000 to 200,000 clones, approximately 90% of them present only once. With V trimmed by 1 base and J by 0 bases, 17 bases remained unmatched. Germline values: CDR1 KGHSH, CDR2 LQKENI. The CDR3 is 20 amino acids. The chain has TRBV18 and TRBJ1-1; TRBD1 matches at 7 bases. Sequenced material: peripheral blood, taken on day 0 of AZD1222 vaccination. The sequence derives from an adult in good health. The CDR3 nucleotides read TGTGCCAGCTCACCACGACCCACAGGGGACCGCTACCCCATGAACACTGAAGCTTTCTTT. This encodes CASSPRPTGDRYPMNTEAFF.